Below, one T cell receptor beta chain is given with its context. The clone's antigen remains unknown. Base qualities are not recorded, but no much larger clone differs from it by a single base. The 90 to 95 tumor samples underwent high-throughput TCR profiling using ImmunoSEQ. The source study handled its data this way. The repertoire diversity metrics included richness (unique productive sequences), clonality, evenness and relatedness, and the Bhattacharyya coefficient was used to measure similarity between samples. A sensitivity analysis that removed TCRs with fewer than two reads produced consistent conclusions. In TCRdb, the immuneACCESS table is reduced to in-frame sequences with V and J assigned. These tables do not hold every clone; where another copy was compared, an unresolved V gene accounts for under half, and the others remain unexplained. Clone size and the V and J calls come from that table; the DNA yielded D and trimming. This sample gives roughly 8,000 clones in total; about two thirds of them show up just once. The ten top clones hold around 6% of the sample.

This record belongs to a study of high-grade serous ovarian cancer treatment subgroups (dated by TCRdb to the early 2020s). Looking at the study overall: On average, sequencing produced about 14,000 reads and 6,500 to 7,500 unique TCR beta rearrangements for each sample. The study examined TCR beta repertoires in high-grade serous ovarian cancer patients who were grouped under a laparoscopic triage algorithm by complete gross resection or by neoadjuvant chemotherapy response. In total there were more than 75 samples, since every patient provided one primary tumor sample and two metastatic tumor samples. The 30-patient cohort included about ten patients with no residual disease after primary surgery (R0), about ten excellent NACT responders, and about ten poor NACT responders.

Tumor samples were collected prior to definitive surgery or chemotherapy. Genomic DNA extraction was performed by the MD Anderson Biospecimen Extraction Resource, and TCR sequencing was carried out by the MD Anderson Cancer Genomics Laboratory. The research as a whole found: Because bulk tumor TCR sequencing provided no spatial information, insight into HGSC tumor complexity and diversity was limited. Tumors from the same patient had repertoire similarity ranging from about 0.095 to 0.79, while tumors from different patients showed almost no similarity. TCR clonal relatedness was found to be positively correlated with neoantigen level and, by trend, with copy number variation and mutation load derived from whole-genome sequencing. The TCR repertoire analyses centered on CDR3, and CDR1 and CDR2 were not analyzed.

The sample taken for sequencing was tumor tissue. The TCR sequence derives from a human donor with high-grade serous ovarian cancer.

CDR3 region: CAWSVTLGEKLFF. Here is the DNA: TGTGCCTGGAGTGTGACACTAGGTGAAAAACTGTTTTTT. The chain was built from TRBV30 and TRBJ1-4, with the D gene call left open. V and J are truncated by 0 bases and 7 bases respectively, leaving an intervening sequence of 9 bases. Per the germline V gene (reference sequence), GTSNPN is the CDR1 and SVGIG is the CDR2. Taken from cysteine to phenylalanine, the CDR3 has 13 residues. The kept DNA is CDR3 alone, 39 bases in frame from the first base.